What follows are 10 T cell receptor beta chains derived from one specimen sequenced in a study of T cell responses to AZD1222 COVID-19 vaccine. TCRdb keeps only in-frame clones here, not all; method: immunoSEQ multiplex PCR. The sample contains approximately 89,000 clones, 70% to 90% of which appear only once. The sequencing here drew on peripheral blood, taken on day 0 of AZD1222 vaccination. The receptors shown here come from an adult in good health.

The chain links TRBV3-1 (or the pseudogene TRBV3-2) to TRBJ2-7; possible D gene TRBD2, 5 bases. The CDR3 has 13 residues. CDR1 and CDR2 (germline): LGHDT, YNNKEL (reference sequence). Deletions cut 3 bases from V and 2 bases from J, with 8 bases between. The CDR3 here is CASSQRVTYEQYF. The CDR3 coding sequence is TGTGCCAGCAGCCAGCGGGTTACCTACGAGCAGTACTTC.

In this sample, this clone turned up a few times. This chain uses TRBV11-3 with TRBJ1-3; D not certain. Trimming pared 0 bases from V and 9 bases from J, leaving 9 bases between. Germline V gene sequence: CDR1 SGHNT, CDR2 YENEEA. The CDR3 sequence is 13 residues long. The CDR3, as DNA: TGTGCCAGCAGCTTAGATCTTCGGGGCACCATATATTTT. Translating gives CASSLDLRGTIYF.

The genes are TRBV28 and TRBJ1-5; 10 bases are a match to TRBD1. CDR1 is MDHEN and CDR2 is SYDVKM in the germline V gene. This CDR3 has 17 residues. J lost 3 bases, V lost 4 bases, and 9 bases had no gene match. DNA of the CDR3: TGTGCCAGCAGTTCGGGGACAGGGGCGATATTCAATCAGCCCCAGCATTTT. Translating gives CASSSGTGAIFNQPQHF.

The V gene is TRBV7-9, the J gene TRBJ1-6, with D perhaps matching TRBD1 (6 bases). The ends were cut back, 4 bases at V and 7 bases at J, with 11 bases in the middle. The germline gives CDR1 SEHNR, CDR2 FQNEAQ (reference sequence). The CDR3 has 14 residues. The CDR3 DNA reads as TGTGCCAGCAGCTCCGCGAGGGGGAATTCACCCCTCCACTTT. Its protein product is CASSSARGNSPLHF.

This clone was counted once. The chain joins TRBV20-1 to TRBJ2-5, with 7 bases that match TRBD1. The germline V gene encodes CDR1 DFQATT and CDR2 SNEGSKA (reference sequence). This CDR3 region has 11 residues. Trimming removed 8 bases from V and 2 bases from J; junction bases left unmatched: 2. This CDR3 reads CSLTGQETQYF. In DNA, the CDR3 is TGCAGTTTGACAGGGCAAGAGACCCAGTACTTC.

The chain joins TRBV5-4 to TRBJ1-6, with 7 bases lining up with TRBD1. J lost 12 bases, V lost 4 bases, and 4 bases had no gene match. Germline V gene sequence: CDR1 SGHNT, CDR2 YYREEE (reference sequence). CDR3 length equals 12 residues. The CDR3 loop is CASSVGQRPLHF. The DNA of the CDR3 is TGTGCCAGCAGCGTGGGACAGAGACCCCTCCACTTT.

The chain is built from TRBV24-1 and TRBJ2-2, with no clear D. Germline CDR1 reads KGHDR; CDR2 reads SFDVKD. The CDR3 consists of 13 residues. Trimming removed 5 bases at V and 2 bases at J, with 5 bases between. The CDR3 DNA reads as TGTGCCACCAGTGGTGGAAACACCGGGGAGCTGTTTTTT. Translation: CATSGGNTGELFF.

The chain combines TRBV5-5 with TRBJ1-2; no definite D call. V lost 5 bases, J lost 4 bases, and 15 bases lay in between. Germline V CDR1 and CDR2: SGHKS, YYEKEE (reference sequence). There are 14 residues in the CDR3. The CDR3 protein is CASSPDSGVYGYTF. CDR3 bases: TGTGCCAGCAGTCCGGATTCCGGCGTCTATGGCTACACCTTC. The variable domain in full, with the rest retrieved from reference TRBV5-5 and TRBJ1-2, is DAGVTQSPTHLIKTRGQQVTLRCSPISGHKSVSWYQQVLGQGPQFIFQYYEKEERGRGNFPDRFSARQFPNYSSELNVNALLLGDSALYLCASSPDSGVYGYTFGSGTRLTVV.

The chain couples TRBV4-1 to TRBJ1-1; D is possibly TRBD1 (5 bases). CDR1 and CDR2 from the germline V gene are MGHRA and YSYEKL. The CDR3 is 14 residues long. The ends were cut back, 7 bases at V and 0 bases at J, with 12 bases in the middle. CDR3 in amino acids: CASMPGLMNTEAFF. The CDR3 DNA is TGCGCCAGCATGCCGGGGCTGATGAACACTGAAGCTTTCTTT.

The V call is TRBV6-5, the J call TRBJ1-1; tentative D call: TRBD1 (6 bases). V was clipped by 8 bases and J by 11 bases, with 21 bases between them. The CDR3 extends over 13 amino acids. The germline CDR1 and CDR2 sequences are MNHEY and SVGAGI. DNA for the CDR3: TGTGCCAGCCAAAGGGGGGGCCGGGGAGTCGCTTTCTTT. It is translated as CASQRGGRGVAFF.